This T cell receptor (beta chain) was recovered during a study of response to subunit inactivated influenza vaccine. Study results and limitations: Authors suggested each seasonal influenza vaccination recruits few new T cells.

Germline CDR1 and CDR2: SNHLY and FYNNEI. This CDR3 is 15 amino acids long. The junction had 5 bases not matched to a gene; V was cut back by 5 bases and J by 2 bases. TCRdb passed the RT-PCR reads through MiXCR, listing each CDR3 protein once. Seen here are 250,000 to 350,000 distinct CDR3 sequences, around 22% observed once, and the top ten hold about 9.4%. On this clonotype: The target antigen is unknown.

The genes are TRBV2 and TRBJ2-7; 11 nucleotides line up with TRBD2. The input for sequencing was PBMCs from blood, taken approximately 20 months after vaccination. The sequence derives from a man aged 50 to 75 who received an inactivated influenza vaccine. Here the CDR3 reads CASSRLLAGAYEQYF. In DNA form, the CDR3 reads TGTGCCAGCAGTCGATTACTAGCGGGAGCCTACGAGCAGTACTTC.